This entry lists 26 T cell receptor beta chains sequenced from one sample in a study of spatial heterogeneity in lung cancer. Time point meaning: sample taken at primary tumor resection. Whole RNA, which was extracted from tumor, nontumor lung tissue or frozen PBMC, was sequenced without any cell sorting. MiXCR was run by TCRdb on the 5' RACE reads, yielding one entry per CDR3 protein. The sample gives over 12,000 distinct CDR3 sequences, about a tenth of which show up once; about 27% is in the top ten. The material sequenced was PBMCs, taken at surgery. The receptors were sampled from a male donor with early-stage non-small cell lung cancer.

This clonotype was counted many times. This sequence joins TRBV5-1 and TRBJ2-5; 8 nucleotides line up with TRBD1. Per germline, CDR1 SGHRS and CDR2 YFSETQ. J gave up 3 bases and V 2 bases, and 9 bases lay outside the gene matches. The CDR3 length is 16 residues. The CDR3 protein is CASSLSGTGREETQYF. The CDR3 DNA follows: TGCGCCAGCAGCTTATCCGGGACAGGTCGAGAAGAGACCCAGTACTTC.

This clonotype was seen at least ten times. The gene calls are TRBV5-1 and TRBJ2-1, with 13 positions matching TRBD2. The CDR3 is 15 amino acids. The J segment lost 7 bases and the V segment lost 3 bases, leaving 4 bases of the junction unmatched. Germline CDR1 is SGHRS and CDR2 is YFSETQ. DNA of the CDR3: TGCGCCAGCAGCTCCGGACTAGCGGGAGTAAATGAGCAGTTCTTC. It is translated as CASSSGLAGVNEQFF.

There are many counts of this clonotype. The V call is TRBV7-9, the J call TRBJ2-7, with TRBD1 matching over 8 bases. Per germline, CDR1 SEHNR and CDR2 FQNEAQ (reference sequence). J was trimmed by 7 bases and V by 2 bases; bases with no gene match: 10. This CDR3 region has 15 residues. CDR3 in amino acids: CASSLTAGGSREQYF. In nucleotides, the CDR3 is TGTGCCAGCAGCTTAACGGCAGGGGGCTCTCGGGAGCAGTACTTC.

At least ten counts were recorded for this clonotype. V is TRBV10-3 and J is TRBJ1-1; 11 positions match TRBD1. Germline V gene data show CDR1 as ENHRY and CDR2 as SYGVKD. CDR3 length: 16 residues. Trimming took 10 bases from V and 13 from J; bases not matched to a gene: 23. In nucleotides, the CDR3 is TGTGCCAGCGGACAGGGGGCCGCCCTCATCGCGAAGAACTTTTTCTTT. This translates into CASGQGAALIAKNFFF.

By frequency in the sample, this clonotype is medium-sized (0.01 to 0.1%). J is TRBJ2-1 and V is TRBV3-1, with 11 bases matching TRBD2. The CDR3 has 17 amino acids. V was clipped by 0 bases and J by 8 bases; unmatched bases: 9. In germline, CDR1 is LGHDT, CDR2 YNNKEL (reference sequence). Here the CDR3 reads CASSQDPGLAVKDEQFF. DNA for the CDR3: TGTGCCAGCAGCCAAGATCCGGGACTAGCGGTAAAGGATGAGCAGTTCTTC.

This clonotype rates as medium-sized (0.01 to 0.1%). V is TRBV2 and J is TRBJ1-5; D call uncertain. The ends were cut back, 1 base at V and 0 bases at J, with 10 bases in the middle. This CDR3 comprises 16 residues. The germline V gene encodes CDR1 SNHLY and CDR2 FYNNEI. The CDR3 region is CASSEGSEYSNQPQHF. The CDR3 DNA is TGTGCCAGCAGTGAAGGGTCGGAATATAGCAATCAGCCCCAGCATTTT.

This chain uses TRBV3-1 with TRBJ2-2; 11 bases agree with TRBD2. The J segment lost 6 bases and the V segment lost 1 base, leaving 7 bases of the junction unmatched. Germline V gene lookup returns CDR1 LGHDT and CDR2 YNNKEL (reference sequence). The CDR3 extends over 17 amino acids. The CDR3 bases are TGTGCCAGCAGCCAAGCACCGGGACTAGCGGCCCCCGGGGAGCTGTTTTTT. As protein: CASSQAPGLAAPGELFF.

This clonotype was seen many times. Here the CDR3 reads CASRQQETQYF. CDR3 coding DNA: TGTGCCAGTAGGCAGCAAGAGACCCAGTACTTC. The chain recombines TRBV19 with TRBJ2-5, with unresolved D. The length of the CDR3 is 11 residues. Germline V gene sequence: CDR1 LNHDA, CDR2 SQIVND (reference sequence). Trimming stripped 6 bases from V and 2 bases from J, with 4 bases between. Full variable domain (rest looked up from reference TRBV19 and TRBJ2-5): DGGITQSPKYLFRKEGQNVTLSCEQNLNHDAMYWYRQDPGQGLRLIYYSQIVNDFQKGDIAEGYSVSREKKESFPLTVTSAQKNPTAFYLCASRQQETQYFGPGTRLLVL.

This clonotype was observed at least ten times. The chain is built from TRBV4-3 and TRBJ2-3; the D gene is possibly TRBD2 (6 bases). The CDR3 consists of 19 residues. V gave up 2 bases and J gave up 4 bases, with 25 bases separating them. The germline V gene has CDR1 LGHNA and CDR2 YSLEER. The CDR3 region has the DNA TGCGCCAGCAGCCAACCCTCGGCCACGGGTAGCGGACCTTCAGATACGCAGTATTTT. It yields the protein CASSQPSATGSGPSDTQYF.

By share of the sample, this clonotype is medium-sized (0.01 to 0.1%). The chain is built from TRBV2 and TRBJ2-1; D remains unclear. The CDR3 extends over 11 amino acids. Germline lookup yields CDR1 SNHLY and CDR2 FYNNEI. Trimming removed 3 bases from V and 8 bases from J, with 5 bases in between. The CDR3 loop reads CASSEFDEQFF. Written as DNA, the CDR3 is TGTGCCAGCAGTGAGTTCGATGAGCAGTTCTTC.

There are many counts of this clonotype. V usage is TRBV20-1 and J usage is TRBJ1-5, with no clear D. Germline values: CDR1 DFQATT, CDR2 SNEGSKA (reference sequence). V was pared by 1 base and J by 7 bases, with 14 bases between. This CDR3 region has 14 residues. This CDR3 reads CSARGGVGGQPQHF. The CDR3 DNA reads TGCAGTGCTAGAGGTGGGGTAGGTGGCCAGCCCCAGCATTTT.

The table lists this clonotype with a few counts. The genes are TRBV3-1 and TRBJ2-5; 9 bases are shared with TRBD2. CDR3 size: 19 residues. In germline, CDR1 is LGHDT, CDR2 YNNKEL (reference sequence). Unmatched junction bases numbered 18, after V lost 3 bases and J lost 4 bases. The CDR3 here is CASSQDNSGRVPLGETQYF. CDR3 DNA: TGTGCCAGCAGCCAGGACAATAGCGGGAGAGTTCCATTAGGAGAGACCCAGTACTTC.

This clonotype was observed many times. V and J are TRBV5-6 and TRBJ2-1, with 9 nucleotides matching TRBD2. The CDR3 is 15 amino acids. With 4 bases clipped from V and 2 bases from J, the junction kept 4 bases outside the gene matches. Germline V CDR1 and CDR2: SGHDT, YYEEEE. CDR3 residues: CASSPGLATYNEQFF. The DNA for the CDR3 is TGTGCCAGCAGCCCCGGACTAGCGACCTACAATGAGCAGTTCTTC.

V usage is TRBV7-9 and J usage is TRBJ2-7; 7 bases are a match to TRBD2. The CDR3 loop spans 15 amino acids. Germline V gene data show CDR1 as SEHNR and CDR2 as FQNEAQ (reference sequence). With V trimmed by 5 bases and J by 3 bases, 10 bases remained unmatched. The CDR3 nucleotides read TGTGCCAGCAGCCCTCAGCCAACGGGGGGCTACGAGCAGTACTTC. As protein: CASSPQPTGGYEQYF.

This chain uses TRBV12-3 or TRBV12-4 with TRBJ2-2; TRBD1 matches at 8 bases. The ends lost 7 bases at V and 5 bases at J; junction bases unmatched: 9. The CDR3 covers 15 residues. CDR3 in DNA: TGTGCCAGCATCCTCACAGGGGGTCAGACCGGGGAGCTGTTTTTT. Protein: CASILTGGQTGELFF.

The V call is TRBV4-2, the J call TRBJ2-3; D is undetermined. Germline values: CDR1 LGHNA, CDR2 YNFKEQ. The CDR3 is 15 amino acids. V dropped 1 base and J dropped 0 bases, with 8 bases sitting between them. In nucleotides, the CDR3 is TGTGCCAGCAGCCAAGTCCGTGCTAGCACAGATACGCAGTATTTT. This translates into CASSQVRASTDTQYF.

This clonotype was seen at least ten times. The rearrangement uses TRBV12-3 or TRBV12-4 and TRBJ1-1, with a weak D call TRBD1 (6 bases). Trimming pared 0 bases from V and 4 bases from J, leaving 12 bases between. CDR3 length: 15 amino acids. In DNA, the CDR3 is TGTGCCAGCAGTTTAGCTGGGGGGCGTGGCACTGAAGCTTTCTTT. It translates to CASSLAGGRGTEAFF.

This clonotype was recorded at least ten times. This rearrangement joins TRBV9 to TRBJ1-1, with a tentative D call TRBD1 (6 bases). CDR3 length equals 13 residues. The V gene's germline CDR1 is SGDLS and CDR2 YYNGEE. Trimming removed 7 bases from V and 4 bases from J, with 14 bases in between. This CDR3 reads CASGRGLGTEAFF. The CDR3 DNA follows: TGTGCCAGCGGCAGGGGTTTGGGCACTGAAGCTTTCTTT.

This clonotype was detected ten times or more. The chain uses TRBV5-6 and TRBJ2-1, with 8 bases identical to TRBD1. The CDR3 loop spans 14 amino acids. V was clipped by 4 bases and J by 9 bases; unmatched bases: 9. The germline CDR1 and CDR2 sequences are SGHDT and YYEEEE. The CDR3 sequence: CASSPPGDRGEQFF. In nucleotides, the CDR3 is TGTGCCAGCAGCCCCCCGGGAGACAGGGGTGAGCAGTTCTTC.

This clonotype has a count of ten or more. The CDR3 region is CASSPYTDTQYF. The CDR3 bases are TGTGCCAGCAGCCCCTACACAGATACGCAGTATTTT. The chain employs TRBV7-8 and TRBJ2-3; D uncertain. Germline CDR1 is SGHVS and CDR2 is FQNEAQ. The CDR3 is 12 residues long. Trimming pared 5 bases from V and 2 bases from J, leaving 5 bases between. The whole variable domain, remainder taken from reference TRBV7-8 and TRBJ2-3, is GAGVSQSPRYKVAKRGQDVALRCDPISGHVSLFWYQQALGQGPEFLTYFQNEAQLDKSGLPSDRFFAERPEGSVSTLKIQRTQQEDSAVYLCASSPYTDTQYFGPGTRLTVL.

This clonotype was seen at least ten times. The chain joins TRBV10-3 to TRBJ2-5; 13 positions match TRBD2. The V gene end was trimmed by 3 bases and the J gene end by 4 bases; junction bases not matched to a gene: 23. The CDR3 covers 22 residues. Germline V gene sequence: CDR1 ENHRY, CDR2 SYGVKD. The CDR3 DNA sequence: TGTGCCATCAGTGATCGGACTAGCGGGAGAATCGGGCGGGCCAGAAACCCAGAGACCCAGTACTTC. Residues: CAISDRTSGRIGRARNPETQYF.

CDR3 nucleotide sequence: TGTGCCAGCAGTGGACAGGGGTTTGAGCGGGGGTACGAGCAGTACTTC. This sequence encodes CASSGQGFERGYEQYF. The chain combines TRBV28 with TRBJ2-7, with D possibly matching TRBD1 (9 bases). The germline CDR1 and CDR2 sequences are MDHEN and SYDVKM. V gave up 5 bases and J gave up 4 bases, with 21 bases separating them. The CDR3 has 16 amino acids.

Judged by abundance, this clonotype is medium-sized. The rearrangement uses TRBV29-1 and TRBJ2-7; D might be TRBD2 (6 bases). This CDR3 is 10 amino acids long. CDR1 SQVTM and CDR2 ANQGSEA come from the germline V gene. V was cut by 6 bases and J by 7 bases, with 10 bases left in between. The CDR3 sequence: CSVEEGEQYF. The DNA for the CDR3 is TGCAGCGTCGAGGAGGGAGAGCAGTACTTC.

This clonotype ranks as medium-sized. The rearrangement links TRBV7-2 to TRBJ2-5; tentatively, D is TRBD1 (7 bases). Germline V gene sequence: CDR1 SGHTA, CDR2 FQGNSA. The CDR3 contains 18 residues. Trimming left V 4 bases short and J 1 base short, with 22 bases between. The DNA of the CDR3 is TGTGCCAGCAGCTCCAAATTAGGAGGGGGCCATGTCCAAGAGACCCAGTACTTC. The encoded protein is CASSSKLGGGHVQETQYF. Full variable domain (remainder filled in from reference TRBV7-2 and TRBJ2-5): GAGVSQSPSNKVTEKGKDVELRCDPISGHTALYWYRQSLGQGLEFLIYFQGNSAPDKSGLPSDRFSAERTGGSVSTLTIQRTQQEDSAVYLCASSSKLGGGHVQETQYFGPGTRLLVL.

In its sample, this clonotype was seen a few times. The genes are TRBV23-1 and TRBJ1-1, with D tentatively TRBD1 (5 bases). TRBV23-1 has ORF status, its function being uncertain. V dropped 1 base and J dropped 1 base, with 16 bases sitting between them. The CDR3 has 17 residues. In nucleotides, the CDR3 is TGCGCCAGCAGTCAATGTACGCAGGGCCTCCGGAACACTGAAGCTTTCTTT. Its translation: CASSQCTQGLRNTEAFF.

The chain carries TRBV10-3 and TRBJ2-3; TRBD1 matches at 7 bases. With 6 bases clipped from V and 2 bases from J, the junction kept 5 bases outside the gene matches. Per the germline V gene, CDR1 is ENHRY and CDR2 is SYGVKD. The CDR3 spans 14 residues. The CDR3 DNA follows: TGTGCCATCAGACGGGACAGAACCACAGATACGCAGTATTTT. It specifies CAIRRDRTTDTQYF.